The 26 T cell receptor beta chains listed next were all sequenced from one sample in a study of shared clonotypes between healthy human individuals. Repertoires were generated with immunoSEQ multiplex PCR, while TCRdb's copy carries only in-frame clones and drops some. The profile shows over a million clones, approximately 98% of them singletons. Material: naive CD4+ T cells sorted from blood. Subset defined: CD45RA+ positively selected. These receptors came from a man under 40 in good health.

The chain links TRBV7-3 to TRBJ2-2, with unresolved D. The V and J ends lost 1 base and 0 bases respectively, with 15 bases between them. CDR1 and CDR2 (germline): SGHTA, FQGTGA. The CDR3 runs to 18 residues. The DNA of the CDR3 is TGTGCCAGCAGCTTAATCCCGCTCGGCACCGCGAACACCGGGGAGCTGTTTTTT. Translation: CASSLIPLGTANTGELFF.

The CDR3, as DNA: TGCGCCAGCAGCCAGTTTCCGGGTGAAACCTACAATGAGCAGTTCTTC. The encoded protein is CASSQFPGETYNEQFF. The chain recombines TRBV4-1 with TRBJ2-1; D is uncertain. This CDR3 comprises 16 residues. The ends were cut back, 3 bases at V and 2 bases at J, with 14 bases in the middle. The germline V gene encodes CDR1 MGHRA and CDR2 YSYEKL.

This clone was detected only once. V and J are TRBV29-1 and TRBJ2-1; 9 bases are a match to TRBD1. CDR3 length equals 15 residues. Trimming cost V 6 bases and J 3 bases; bases outside gene matches: 9. Germline V CDR1 and CDR2: SQVTM, ANQGSEA. CDR3 coding DNA: TGCAGCGTCGGTCCGGGACAGGGATACTACAATGAGCAGTTCTTC. Its protein is CSVGPGQGYYNEQFF.

V gene TRBV7-9 combines with J gene TRBJ2-7, with D possibly matching TRBD1 (7 bases). Per germline, CDR1 SEHNR and CDR2 FQNEAQ (reference sequence). CDR3 length: 17 amino acids. V lost 5 bases, J lost 3 bases, and 23 bases lay in between. The CDR3 loop reads CASSGRRRDSPNYEQYF. CDR3 in DNA: TGTGCCAGCAGCGGGAGGAGGCGGGACAGTCCGAACTACGAGCAGTACTTC.

This clone was recorded once. V usage is TRBV21-1 and J usage is TRBJ2-1; TRBD2 reflects the table's D call only, with no check against the DNA. TRBV21-1 is described as a pseudogene. The CDR3 sequence is 17 residues long. The CDR3 sequence is CASTLYALAGGDNEQFF. CDR3 coding DNA: TGTGCCAGCACCTTATACGCCCTAGCGGGAGGGGACAATGAGCAGTTCTTC.

V usage is TRBV21-1 and J usage is TRBJ2-7; the D segment call TRBD1 is taken from the table without a DNA check. TRBV21-1 is noted as a pseudogene. This CDR3 spans 13 amino acids. The CDR3 nucleotides read TGTGCCAGCAGCCCTGGACATGTTTACGAGCAGTACTTC. Translation gives CASSPGHVYEQYF.

The chain couples TRBV5-4 to TRBJ2-7, with D perhaps matching TRBD2 (7 bases). Germline loops: CDR1 SGHNT, CDR2 YYREEE (reference sequence). Trimming took off 2 bases at V and 3 bases at J, with 18 bases between the two ends. The CDR3 is made up of 16 amino acids. CDR3: CASSLGGASEYYEQYF. In nucleotides, the CDR3 is TGTGCCAGCAGCTTAGGGGGGGCTAGCGAATACTACGAGCAGTACTTC.

This clone was counted a few times. This chain uses TRBV19 with TRBJ2-1; no firm D call. The CDR3 consists of 14 residues. The germline CDR1 and CDR2 sequences are LNHDA and SQIVND (reference sequence). V gave up 4 bases and J gave up 9 bases, with 16 bases separating them. The CDR3 DNA follows: TGTGCCAGTAGTACAGCCCTGGTCGTCGGTGAGCAGTTCTTC. Encoded protein: CASSTALVVGEQFF.

The chain uses TRBV30 and TRBJ2-1, with 9 nucleotides matching TRBD1. Trimming took 4 bases from V and 7 from J; bases not matched to a gene: 14. The CDR3 totals 16 residues. The V gene's germline CDR1 is GTSNPN and CDR2 SVGIG (reference sequence). Here the CDR3 reads CAWTSLKDRGLNEQFF. The DNA for the CDR3 is TGTGCCTGGACCTCCTTAAAGGACAGGGGCTTGAATGAGCAGTTCTTC.

The rearrangement uses TRBV5-1 and TRBJ2-1; the match to TRBD2 covers 11 bases. Per the germline V gene, CDR1 is SGHRS and CDR2 is YFSETQ. V lost 3 bases and J lost 4; bases outside the gene matches: 9. The CDR3 extends over 17 amino acids. Written as DNA, the CDR3 is TGCGCCAGCAGCTCGGCCCAACTAGCGGGAGCATACAATGAGCAGTTCTTC. It yields the protein CASSSAQLAGAYNEQFF.

This chain joins TRBV28 and TRBJ2-7; 8 bases align to TRBD2. After removal of 6 bases from V and 3 bases from J, the junction contained 7 bases not matched to a gene. The CDR3 is made up of 14 amino acids. Per germline, CDR1 MDHEN and CDR2 SYDVKM. The CDR3 DNA sequence: TGTGCCAGCAGCTACGGGGGGGCAAACTACGAGCAGTACTTC. Amino acids: CASSYGGANYEQYF.

The rearrangement joins TRBV9 to TRBJ2-7, with D possibly matching TRBD1 (7 bases). V lost 3 bases and J lost 9, with 22 bases in between. CDR1 SGDLS and CDR2 YYNGEE come from the germline V gene. CDR3 length: 15 amino acids. This CDR3 reads CASSGGTADYRGQYF. In nucleotides, the CDR3 is TGTGCCAGCAGCGGCGGGACAGCAGACTATCGTGGGCAGTACTTC.

The gene calls are TRBV4-1 and TRBJ2-7; tentatively, D is TRBD2 (6 bases). The germline V and J ends were trimmed by 2 bases and 3 bases, with 14 bases remaining between them. Looked up from germline, CDR1 is MGHRA and CDR2 is YSYEKL. This CDR3 has 15 residues. CDR3 nucleotide sequence: TGCGCCAGCAGCCAACCGATAGCGGCCCGCTACGAGCAGTACTTC. This codes for CASSQPIAARYEQYF.

This chain uses TRBV4-1 with TRBJ1-5; TRBD1 aligns across 10 bases. V shed 3 bases and J 10 bases; nucleotides not matched to a gene: 6. The V gene's germline CDR1 is MGHRA and CDR2 YSYEKL. The CDR3 totals 14 residues. CDR3 region: CASSQGQGFHPQHF. CDR3 nucleotide sequence: TGCGCCAGCAGCCAGGGACAGGGGTTTCATCCCCAGCATTTT.

The genes are TRBV28 and TRBJ1-1, with unresolved D. The length of the CDR3 is 14 residues. Per the germline V gene, CDR1 is MDHEN and CDR2 is SYDVKM. The germline V and J ends were trimmed by 3 bases and 7 bases, with 15 bases remaining between them. The CDR3 region is CASSFVPLVGEAFF. Written as DNA, the CDR3 is TGTGCCAGCAGTTTCGTCCCGCTAGTAGGTGAAGCTTTCTTT. Full variable domain (rest looked up from reference TRBV28 and TRBJ1-1): DVKVTQSSRYLVKRTGEKVFLECVQDMDHENMFWYRQDPGLGLRLIYFSYDVKMKEKGDIPEGYSVSREKKERFSLILESASTNQTSMYLCASSFVPLVGEAFFGQGTRLTVV.

CDR3 region: CASSLRLAGGYEQYF. CDR3 sequence (DNA): TGTGCCAGCAGCTTACGCCTAGCGGGAGGCTACGAGCAGTACTTC. The rearrangement uses TRBV11-2 and TRBJ2-7; 11 bases match TRBD2. Unmatched junction bases numbered 3, after V lost 2 bases and J lost 3 bases. Germline loops: CDR1 SGHAT, CDR2 FQNNGV. This CDR3 region has 15 residues.

This chain joins TRBV11-3 and TRBJ2-1; a possible D gene is TRBD1 (6 bases). This CDR3 contains 13 residues. The germline V and J ends were trimmed by 4 bases and 8 bases, with 12 bases remaining between them. The germline CDR1 and CDR2 sequences are SGHNT and YENEEA. Written as DNA, the CDR3 is TGTGCCAGCAGCTCTACAGGGTCCCATGAGCAGTTCTTC. Its translation is CASSSTGSHEQFF. The variable domain in full, completed from reference TRBV11-3 and TRBJ2-1, reads EAGVVQSPRYKIIEKKQPVAFWCNPISGHNTLYWYLQNLGQGPELLIRYENEEAVDDSQLPKDRFSAERLKGVDSTLKIQPAELGDSAVYLCASSSTGSHEQFFGPGTRLTVL.

The J gene is TRBJ1-2, the V gene TRBV2; D gene uncertain. CDR3 length: 14 amino acids. V shed 8 bases and J shed 4 bases, with 17 bases lying between them. Germline CDR1 is SNHLY and CDR2 is FYNNEI. The CDR3 sequence is CASCLQSLFYGYTF. The CDR3 coding sequence is TGTGCCAGCTGCCTACAGAGCCTATTCTATGGCTACACCTTC.

V gene TRBV2 combines with J gene TRBJ1-5; D is uncertain. This CDR3 has 14 residues. Trimming left V 6 bases short and J 2 bases short, with 11 bases between. Germline-derived CDR1 and CDR2 are SNHLY and FYNNEI. The CDR3 here is CASSRDAGNQPQHF. For the CDR3, the DNA is TGTGCCAGCAGCCGGGATGCGGGCAATCAGCCCCAGCATTTT.

The rearrangement joins TRBV7-3 to TRBJ2-3; unclear D gene. CDR1 is SGHTA and CDR2 is FQGTGA in the germline V gene. The CDR3 sequence is 11 residues long. V was clipped by 8 bases and J by 1 base, with 4 bases between them. The DNA for the CDR3 is TGTGCCAGCGGGGGCACAGATACGCAGTATTTT. Translation: CASGGTDTQYF. Full variable domain (outside the CDR3, taken from reference TRBV7-3 and TRBJ2-3): GAGVSQTPSNKVTEKGKYVELRCDPISGHTALYWYRQSLGQGPEFLIYFQGTGAADDSGLPNDRFFAVRPEGSVSTLKIQRTERGDSAVYLCASGGTDTQYFGPGTRLTVL.

The chain links TRBV28 to TRBJ1-1; D may be TRBD1 (5 bases). Germline-derived CDR1 and CDR2 are MDHEN and SYDVKM. The length of the CDR3 is 15 residues. Trimming pared 7 bases from V and 3 bases from J, leaving 18 bases between. CDR3 protein: CASIFRDGPYTEAFF. The CDR3 DNA reads TGTGCCAGCATCTTTAGGGACGGACCCTACACTGAAGCTTTCTTT.

This rearrangement joins TRBV4-1 to TRBJ2-7; 7 bases match TRBD1. Germline-derived CDR1 and CDR2 are MGHRA and YSYEKL. The CDR3 loop spans 17 amino acids. V lost 2 bases and J lost 2; bases outside the gene matches: 12. CDR3 sequence reads: CASSQLNYGQVAYEQYF. CDR3 DNA sequence: TGCGCCAGCAGCCAACTAAATTATGGACAGGTAGCCTACGAGCAGTACTTC.

The V gene is TRBV2, the J gene TRBJ2-5; 10 positions agree with TRBD2. Germline V gene data show CDR1 as SNHLY and CDR2 as FYNNEI. V lost 1 base to trimming and J lost 5 bases; unmatched junction nucleotides: 1. The CDR3 extends over 14 amino acids. The CDR3, as DNA: TGTGCCAGCAGTGAAGGAGCGGGAGGGGAGACCCAGTACTTC. Translating gives CASSEGAGGETQYF.

The chain employs TRBV27 and TRBJ2-3, with a weak D call TRBD2 (6 bases). The CDR3 runs 15 residues. Between the trimmed V and J ends, which lost 5 bases and 1 base, there was a span of 13 bases. The V gene's germline CDR1 is MNHEY and CDR2 SMNVEV (reference sequence). The CDR3 loop reads CASSKAGPRTDTQYF. CDR3 DNA sequence: TGTGCCAGCAGTAAGGCGGGACCCCGCACAGATACGCAGTATTTT.

This clone has only one observation. Different DNA sequences within this sample yield the same CDR3. V and J are TRBV9 and TRBJ2-1; D is unclear. Trimming pared 4 bases from V and 5 bases from J, leaving 4 bases between. In germline, CDR1 is SGDLS, CDR2 YYNGEE. There are 11 residues in the CDR3. The CDR3: CASSLNNEQFF. The CDR3 nucleotides are TGTGCCAGCAGCCTGAACAATGAGCAGTTCTTC.

Only one count was recorded for this clone. CDR3 nucleotides: TGTGCCGCTGGCGCCGGATACGAGCAGTACTTC. Translating gives CAAGAGYEQYF. V is TRBV6-1 and J is TRBJ2-7, with D hard to call. The germline V and J ends were trimmed by 11 bases and 4 bases, with 12 bases remaining between them. This CDR3 region has 11 residues. Per the germline V gene, CDR1 is MNHNS and CDR2 is SASEGT.